This T cell receptor beta chain originates from a study of cytomegalovirus exposure and HLA in healthy donors. General observations from the study: Highly shared variants forming one cluster were likely a sequencing artifact. HLA alleles showed associations with some 15,000 TCR beta sequences in a later analysis, at a 0.05 false discovery rate. Overall, some 160 TCR beta chains were annotated as cytomegalovirus-associated.

The study ran its PCR with 60 Vbeta and 13 Jbeta primers. Some clones are missing from TCRdb's copy, which holds only in-frame ones; the method was immunoSEQ multiplex PCR. The table lists tens of thousands of clones, roughly four fifths of them singletons, with 22% in the top ten. Points on this clone: The antigen is undetermined.

The V gene end was trimmed by 1 base and the J gene end by 4 bases; junction bases not matched to a gene: 3. Germline values: CDR1 MGHDK, CDR2 SYGVNS. The CDR3 covers 14 residues. This receptor was taken from a woman aged 25-40 years in good health and CMV-seropositive. The chain combines TRBV25-1 with TRBJ1-1; 7 bases are a match to TRBD1. Material: PBMCs. The CDR3 bases are TGTGCCAGCAGTGAATTTAGGGGGCCCACTGAAGCTTTCTTT. The encoded protein is CASSEFRGPTEAFF.